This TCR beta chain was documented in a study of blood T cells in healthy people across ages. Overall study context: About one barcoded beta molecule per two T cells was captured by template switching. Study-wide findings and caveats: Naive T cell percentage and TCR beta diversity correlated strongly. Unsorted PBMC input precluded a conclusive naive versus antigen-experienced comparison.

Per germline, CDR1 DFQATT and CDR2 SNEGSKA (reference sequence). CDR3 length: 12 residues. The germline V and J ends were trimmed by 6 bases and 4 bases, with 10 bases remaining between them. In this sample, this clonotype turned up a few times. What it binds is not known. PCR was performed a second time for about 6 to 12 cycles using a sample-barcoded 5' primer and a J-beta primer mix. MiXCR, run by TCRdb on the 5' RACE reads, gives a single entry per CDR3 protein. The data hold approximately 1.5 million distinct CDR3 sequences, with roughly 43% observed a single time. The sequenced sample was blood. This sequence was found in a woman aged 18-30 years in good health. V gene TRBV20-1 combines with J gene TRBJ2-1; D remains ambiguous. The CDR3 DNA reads TGCAGTGCGATCCCACTATACAATGAGCAGTTCTTC. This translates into CSAIPLYNEQFF.